Detailed here is one TCR beta chain. Its cognate antigen has yet to be identified. Per-nucleotide qualities are absent, and no much larger clonotype sits a single base away. Only healthy Caucasian donors were included. Three pairs of female monozygotic twins, all aged about 18 to 30 years, were included in the twin cohort. Miltenyi CD45RO+ enrichment and human naive T-cell isolation kits were used to isolate memory (CD45RO+) and naive T cells from PBMC. The source of the sample is a study of identical twins (dated by TCRdb to 2016 to 2017). Study-level background: The study deep-sequenced TCR alpha and beta repertoires from monozygotic twins, unrelated adults of various ages and cord blood to test whether fetal clonotypes persist. Replicate twin experiments were performed at different times using different library preparation protocols to rule out contamination.

The library was produced with 5' RACE. The sequencer was an Illumina HiSeq 2000. Template switching added a universal primer binding site, and the final cDNA carried a unique molecular identifier that allowed TCR cDNA molecules to be counted accurately. First-strand cDNA for TCR alpha and beta chains was synthesized from specific primers in the conserved constant-segment region. Each cDNA library was double barcoded, with a SMART-Mk sample barcode plus Illumina barcodes, to control for contamination. TruSeq adapter sequences, together with Illumina sample barcodes, were added in two successive PCR steps. The Illumina HiSeq platform was used with custom primers to sequence TCR alpha and beta cDNA libraries. In the original analysis: Raw reads were processed with MiGEC to extract unique molecular identifiers, and MiXCR was used to determine CDR3 positions. For each individual, recombination models were inferred using an EM algorithm with the repgenHMM and IGoR tools. Shared clonotypes were analyzed with the tcR package in R, and sharing was normalized by the product of cloneset sizes. To study raw recombination without the effects of thymic and clonal selection, out-of-frame nonproductive sequences were analyzed. The raw public reads went through TCRdb reprocessing: fastp at Q25, MiXCR clone calling, in-frame beta chains kept. Each entry is one CDR3 protein sequence, shown with its most common DNA and genes. None of the V and J calls come from the authors' own analysis; TCRdb made them. This sample is represented by hundreds of thousands of distinct CDR3 sequences; 7.5% of them were singletons. Clones ranked in the top ten supply more than 1.5% of the sample.

Study-wide conclusions, independent of this receptor: Compared with coincidental sharing between unrelated individuals, out-of-frame TCR alpha sequences shared between twins had an excess of sequences with low generation probability. The excess sharing between twins in beta out-of-frame sequences was weaker because fewer shared sequences reduced the signal-to-noise ratio. Out-of-frame TCR alpha sharing in monozygotic twins was systematically underestimated by recombination models, whereas sharing between unrelated individuals was in agreement with the recombination models. Abundant cord blood beta clonotypes carried fewer insertions; young adult naive repertoires showed a weaker similar trend, while memory repertoires showed none. Conclusions relied on cross-sectional statistical analysis, since the same donors could not be followed over many years. Invariant T cells such as MAIT and iNKT could partly confound zero-insertion analyses, although diverse VJ usage argued against such confounding for most clonotypes.

Measured from the cysteine to the phenylalanine, the CDR3 is 14 residues long. Left in the record is the CDR3 DNA by itself, 42 bases read in frame from the first base. The V end loses 4 bases and the J end loses 1 base, and a stretch of 11 bases separates them. CDR1 and CDR2 are drawn from the germline V gene: SGHRS, YFSETQ. This sample also belongs to another study, concerning yellow fever vaccine responses in identical twins. Drawing on the second study: The authors reported that the T cell response to vaccination in identical twins appeared partly convergent and partly personalized. The study precisely tracked vaccine-responding T cell clones in identical twins.

This TCR was sampled from a young woman in good health. Recombination linked TRBV5-1 to TRBJ2-5, and the D gene may be TRBD1, 6 bases matching. The sequencing sample was made of memory (CD45RO+) T cells sorted from blood. The cell subset or site label, as the study defines it: CD45RO+ enriched T cells. The CDR3 in this case is CASSVTQGQETQYF. The nucleotide sequence reads TGCGCCAGCAGCGTGACACAGGGCCAAGAGACCCAGTACTTC.